The sequence of this TCR beta chain was determined in a study of blood T cells in healthy people across ages. General study findings and limits: Relative to aged donors, long-lived donors carried more naive CD4+ cells and displayed higher diversity.

Using a J-beta primer mix together with a sample-barcoded 5' primer, a second PCR was run for roughly 6 to 11 cycles. TCRdb reprocessed the 5' RACE reads via MiXCR and lists one record per CDR3 protein. Here the sample spans 650,000 to 800,000 distinct CDR3 sequences, roughly half being singletons. A note on this clonotype: Its antigen is undetermined.

The donors, aged roughly 6 to 90, were healthy Caucasians from Russia. The receptor's source is a woman of 80 years or more in good health. The material sequenced was blood.

As DNA, the CDR3 is TGTGCCAGCACCACTTGGGGGACAGCTACCTCTGGAAACACCATATATTTT. Amino acids: CASTTWGTATSGNTIYF. This chain connects TRBV12-3 or TRBV12-4 to TRBJ1-3, with 7 positions matching TRBD1. V shed 7 bases and J 0 bases; nucleotides not matched to a gene: 12. The CDR3 consists of 17 residues.